This T cell receptor (beta chain) was recorded in a study of blood T cells in healthy people across ages. Points from the study as a whole: Older age went with lower TCR beta diversity per million T cells, in a roughly linear way. Diversity was estimated from one million T cells, and these estimates were considered underestimates. Long-lived donors exceeded aged donors in naive CD4+ cells and diversity.

Germline lookup yields CDR1 SGHRS and CDR2 YFSETQ. This CDR3 has 16 residues. The V end lost 4 bases, the J end lost 0 bases, and 17 bases lay between the germline ends. PCR was performed a second time for roughly 7 to 12 cycles using a sample-barcoded 5' primer and a J-beta primer mix. TCRdb re-called the 5' RACE reads through MiXCR, storing one row per CDR3 protein. The table has 780,000 or so distinct CDR3 sequences, around 50% seen once. As regards this clonotype: As yet, its antigen is unknown.

The sequenced sample was blood. V is TRBV5-1 and J is TRBJ2-7, with D possibly being TRBD2 (6 bases). The clonotype was recovered from a man aged 40-49 years in good health. The CDR3 region has the DNA TGCGCCAGCAGCATCTACGGCGGGGTCAGCTCCTACGAGCAGTACTTC. Translated, it gives CASSIYGGVSSYEQYF. The entire variable domain, with the rest obtained from reference TRBV5-1 and TRBJ2-7, is as follows: KAGVTQTPRYLIKTRGQQVTLSCSPISGHRSVSWYQQTPGQGLQFLFEYFSETQRNKGNFPGRFSGRQFSNSRSEMNVSTLELGDSALYLCASSIYGGVSSYEQYFGPGTRLTVT.